One and the same sample provided the 15 T cell receptor beta chains below, sequenced in a study of shared T cell receptors in the human thymus. Clones were read by immunoSEQ multiplex PCR, and TCRdb kept only the in-frame ones, dropping some. The repertoire holds hundreds of thousands of clones, with around nine tenths as singletons. These same data were also listed under a study on human thymus T cells.

Sequencing used thymocytes. Receptors originate from a boy in the first two years of life with a congenital heart defect.

This chain uses TRBV2 with TRBJ2-1, with 12 bases identical to TRBD2. The ends lost 6 bases at V and 6 bases at J; junction bases unmatched: 15. Germline CDR1 is SNHLY and CDR2 is FYNNEI. This CDR3 has 18 residues. Written as DNA, the CDR3 is TGTGCCAGCAGCCCCCTTCTAGCGGGAGGGCCCTTGGGCAATGAGCAGTTCTTC. It yields the protein CASSPLLAGGPLGNEQFF.

This chain uses TRBV4-3 with TRBJ2-1; possibly TRBD2 for D (5 bases). V was trimmed by 4 bases and J by 6 bases, leaving 7 bases between them. The germline CDR1 and CDR2 sequences are LGHNA and YSLEER. The CDR3 is 12 residues long. CDR3: CASSRGPNEQFF. CDR3 DNA: TGCGCCAGCAGCCGAGGGCCCAATGAGCAGTTCTTC.

The rearrangement joins TRBV28 to TRBJ1-5; D may be TRBD1 (5 bases). Trimming left V 6 bases short and J 2 bases short, with 23 bases between. The germline CDR1 and CDR2 sequences are MDHEN and SYDVKM. The CDR3 loop spans 18 amino acids. DNA of the CDR3: TGTGCCAGCAGGCATTATCCTCCGCGGGGGTGGGGCAATCAGCCCCAGCATTTT. Residues: CASRHYPPRGWGNQPQHF.

The gene calls are TRBV27 and TRBJ2-7; the match to TRBD2 covers 7 bases. Per the germline V gene, CDR1 is MNHEY and CDR2 is SMNVEV (reference sequence). CDR3 length equals 16 residues. V lost 3 bases and J lost 2; bases outside the gene matches: 10. CDR3 nucleotide sequence: TGTGCCAGCAGTTTTTCGACTCGCGGGAGCACCTACGAGCAGTACTTC. This sequence encodes CASSFSTRGSTYEQYF.

The count of this clone is one. The chain combines TRBV30 with TRBJ2-5; D ambiguous. The CDR3 has 15 residues. V was cut by 3 bases and J by 5 bases, with 19 bases left in between. Looked up from germline, CDR1 is GTSNPN and CDR2 is SVGIG (reference sequence). This chain's CDR3 is CAWSLTIGDKETQYF. Written as DNA, the CDR3 is TGTGCCTGGAGCCTAACAATAGGTGACAAGGAGACCCAGTACTTC.

CDR3 residues: CASSLGDKALFYGYTF. DNA of the CDR3: TGTGCCAGCAGCTTAGGGGACAAGGCCCTATTCTATGGCTACACCTTC. The V gene is TRBV11-2, the J gene TRBJ1-2, with a tentative D call TRBD1 (6 bases). V gave up 1 base and J gave up 4 bases, with 16 bases separating them. Looked up from germline, CDR1 is SGHAT and CDR2 is FQNNGV. This CDR3 has 16 residues.

This clone was detected only once. V and J are TRBV30 and TRBJ1-5, with D hard to call. The V gene's germline CDR1 is GTSNPN and CDR2 SVGIG (reference sequence). Trimming removed 0 bases from V and 4 bases from J, with 16 bases in between. The CDR3 loop spans 16 amino acids. The CDR3 coding sequence is TGTGCCTGGAGTGTGAAGCCGGGGTATAGAAATCAGCCCCAGCATTTT. It translates to CAWSVKPGYRNQPQHF.

The chain couples TRBV11-2 to TRBJ2-3, with 9 positions matching TRBD2. Germline V lookup: CDR1 SGHAT, CDR2 FQNNGV. The CDR3 loop spans 19 amino acids. The V and J ends lost 0 bases and 5 bases, in that order; junction bases with no gene match: 15. The CDR3 DNA reads TGTGCCAGCAGCTTAGAAGCTCATAGCGGGAGAGCCGATCGAGATACGCAGTATTTT. It translates to CASSLEAHSGRADRDTQYF. Variable domain in full (rest from reference TRBV11-2 and TRBJ2-3): EAGVAQSPRYKIIEKRQSVAFWCNPISGHATLYWYQQILGQGPKLLIQFQNNGVVDDSQLPKDRFSAERLKGVDSTLKIQPAKLEDSAVYLCASSLEAHSGRADRDTQYFGPGTRLTVL.

V gene TRBV11-3 combines with J gene TRBJ2-7; D may be TRBD2 (6 bases). The CDR3 totals 16 residues. The ends were cut back, 5 bases at V and 0 bases at J, with 17 bases in the middle. Germline V gives CDR1 SGHNT, CDR2 YENEEA. The CDR3 DNA reads TGTGCCAGCAGCCCACCAGCGGGTCGGAGCTCCTACGAGCAGTACTTC. It translates to CASSPPAGRSSYEQYF.

The V gene is TRBV18, the J gene TRBJ1-1; D possibly corresponds to TRBD1 (5 bases). This CDR3 contains 13 residues. Trimming took off 4 bases at V and 10 bases at J, with 16 bases between the two ends. The germline V gene has CDR1 KGHSH and CDR2 LQKENI. The CDR3 region is CASSLRQRKGAFF. The CDR3 nucleotides are TGTGCCAGCTCACTCCGACAGAGAAAGGGAGCTTTCTTT.

The rearrangement uses TRBV15 and TRBJ1-3, with unresolved D. CDR1 is LNHNV, CDR2 YYDKDF, per germline (reference sequence). The CDR3 length is 16 residues. V shed 0 bases and J shed 0 bases, with 9 bases lying between them. CDR3 nucleotides: TGTGCCACCAGCAGAGAGGCCAACAGCTCTGGAAACACCATATATTTT. It codes for CATSREANSSGNTIYF.

The chain employs TRBV11-1 and TRBJ2-7; 7 positions match TRBD2. V shed 1 base and J 5 bases; nucleotides not matched to a gene: 2. CDR1 and CDR2 from the germline V gene are SGHAT and FQDESV (reference sequence). The CDR3 has 13 residues. CDR3 protein: CASSLGLAHEQYF. As DNA, the CDR3 is TGTGCCAGCAGCTTAGGACTAGCCCACGAGCAGTACTTC. Supplemented by reference TRBV11-1 and TRBJ2-7, the full variable domain reads EAEVAQSPRYKITEKSQAVAFWCDPISGHATLYWYRQILGQGPELLVQFQDESVVDDSQLPKDRFSAERLKGVDSTLKIQPAELGDSAMYLCASSLGLAHEQYFGPGTRLTVT.

This chain uses TRBV1 with TRBJ1-3; the tabulated D call, TRBD1, remains unverified against the DNA. TRBV1 is a pseudogene. This CDR3 is 15 amino acids long. In nucleotides, the CDR3 is TGCACCAGCAGCCAAGCTCCAGGGGCGGGAAACACCATATATTTT. It codes for CTSSQAPGAGNTIYF.

This clone was counted only a few times. This chain joins TRBV27 and TRBJ2-7; D is perhaps TRBD2 (6 bases). CDR3 length equals 15 residues. From germline, CDR1 is MNHEY and CDR2 SMNVEV (reference sequence). V shed 3 bases and J shed 1 base, with 13 bases lying between them. CDR3 bases: TGTGCCAGCAGTTTTGGGGACGGGGGATCCTACGAGCAGTACTTC. Translation gives CASSFGDGGSYEQYF.

The chain employs TRBV28 and TRBJ2-1; D is possibly TRBD2 (6 bases). Trimming removed 6 bases at V and 0 bases at J, with 15 bases between. The CDR3 contains 16 residues. Germline loops: CDR1 MDHEN, CDR2 SYDVKM. The CDR3 nucleotides are TGTGCCAGCAGCAAAACGGACGGGGGCTCCTACAATGAGCAGTTCTTC. Its protein product is CASSKTDGGSYNEQFF.